The next 11 T cell receptor beta chains were all read from a single sample in a study of cytotoxic CD8 clonotypes in ibrutinib-treated CLL. Only in-frame clones appear in the TCRdb table, and some are missing; sequencing was by immunoSEQ multiplex PCR. The table lists 75,000 to 80,000 clones, over 80% of them singletons. The sequencing used PBMCs, collected after 24 months of ibrutinib treatment. These receptors originate from a human donor with chronic lymphocytic leukemia.

The gene calls are TRBV4-3 and TRBJ1-2; 7 positions match TRBD1. This CDR3 is 13 amino acids long. CDR1 is LGHNA and CDR2 is YSLEER in the germline V gene. V gave up 4 bases and J gave up 6 bases; unmatched junction bases: 5. CDR3 residues: CASSPKQGNGYTF. The CDR3 DNA reads TGCGCCAGCAGCCCCAAACAGGGGAATGGCTACACCTTC.

The V gene is TRBV4-1, the J gene TRBJ2-5; 14 nucleotides match TRBD2. There are 17 residues in the CDR3. Germline loops: CDR1 MGHRA, CDR2 YSYEKL. V dropped 1 base and J dropped 2; count of bases not matched to a gene: 3. CDR3 in amino acids: CASSQGGTSGRQETQYF. The CDR3 nucleotides are TGCGCCAGCAGCCAAGGGGGGACTAGCGGGAGACAAGAGACCCAGTACTTC.

This chain connects TRBV14 to TRBJ2-4; 11 bases match TRBD1. CDR3 length: 19 residues. Trimming at V came to 10 bases and at J to 0 bases, leaving 17 bases not matched to a gene. Germline V lookup: CDR1 SGHDN, CDR2 FVKESK. DNA of the CDR3: TGTGCCAACGGACAGGGGGCGAGCGCGGCGCGGCTAGCCAAAAACATTCAGTACTTC. Translated: CANGQGASAARLAKNIQYF.

This chain uses TRBV7-9 with TRBJ2-1; 9 nucleotides line up with TRBD2. The V gene's germline CDR1 is SEHNR and CDR2 FQNEAQ (reference sequence). V trimming: 5 bases; J trimming: 8 bases; junction bases outside the gene matches: 10. CDR3 length equals 15 residues. The CDR3 spells CASSTNGLARDEQFF. The CDR3 DNA sequence: TGTGCCAGCAGCACCAACGGACTAGCGCGGGATGAGCAGTTCTTC.

This clone was observed a single time. The rearrangement joins TRBV6-4 to TRBJ2-5, with D tentatively TRBD2 (6 bases). V dropped 0 bases and J dropped 5 bases, with 25 bases sitting between them. CDR1 is MRHNA and CDR2 is SNTAGT in the germline V gene. The CDR3 contains 19 residues. The CDR3 spells CASSDSSIAAPVRGETQYF. In DNA, the CDR3 is TGTGCCAGCAGTGACTCGTCTATAGCGGCCCCCGTCCGGGGCGAGACCCAGTACTTC.

This clone was observed once. The J gene is TRBJ2-1, the V gene TRBV27; TRBD2 aligns across 8 bases. The germline CDR1 and CDR2 sequences are MNHEY and SMNVEV (reference sequence). CDR3 length: 12 amino acids. V gave up 3 bases and J gave up 9 bases; unmatched junction bases: 1. The chain's CDR3 is CASSFRGGEQFF. CDR3 DNA: TGTGCCAGCAGTTTCCGGGGGGGTGAGCAGTTCTTC.

This clone was seen a few times. The V call is TRBV6-1, the J call TRBJ1-2; no clear D gene. The germline V gene has CDR1 MNHNS and CDR2 SASEGT. Trimming took 6 bases from V and 2 from J, leaving 10 bases between them. The CDR3 has 13 amino acids. CDR3 sequence (DNA): TGTGCCAGCAGGGTCCCTCTAAACTATGGCTACACCTTC. Translating gives CASRVPLNYGYTF.

This clone was seen once. The genes are TRBV19 and TRBJ2-2; TRBD2 is a possible D gene (6 bases). Germline values: CDR1 LNHDA, CDR2 SQIVND (reference sequence). The CDR3 covers 17 residues. V was cut by 1 base and J by 2 bases, with 14 bases left in between. Written as DNA, the CDR3 is TGTGCCAGTAGTATAGGTCTTAGCGGAGCAAACACCGGGGAGCTGTTTTTT. Translated: CASSIGLSGANTGELFF.

The genes are TRBV7-6 and TRBJ2-1, with 11 bases fitting TRBD2. Germline V gene sequence: CDR1 SGHVS, CDR2 FNYEAQ. The CDR3 is 16 amino acids. J gave up 8 bases and V 5 bases, and 11 bases lay outside the gene matches. The CDR3 sequence is CASSRILAGGGDEQFF. In nucleotides, the CDR3 is TGTGCCAGCAGCCGGATTCTAGCGGGAGGAGGCGATGAGCAGTTCTTC.

The chain has TRBV28 and TRBJ2-6, with D unresolved. This CDR3 has 14 residues. Trimming shortened V by 5 bases and J by 2 bases, and 7 bases separated the two germline ends. Germline V gene sequence: CDR1 MDHEN, CDR2 SYDVKM. The CDR3 is CASSTNTGANVLTF. CDR3 bases: TGTGCCAGCAGTACGAATACTGGGGCCAACGTCCTGACTTTC.

J is TRBJ2-5 and V is TRBV11-2; the match to TRBD1 covers 7 bases. The CDR3 covers 16 residues. Germline V gene data show CDR1 as SGHAT and CDR2 as FQNNGV. V was clipped by 2 bases and J by 1 base; unmatched bases: 7. The CDR3 nucleotides are TGTGCCAGCAGCTTACGGTGGGCAGGGGGCCAAGAGACCCAGTACTTC. It codes for CASSLRWAGGQETQYF.